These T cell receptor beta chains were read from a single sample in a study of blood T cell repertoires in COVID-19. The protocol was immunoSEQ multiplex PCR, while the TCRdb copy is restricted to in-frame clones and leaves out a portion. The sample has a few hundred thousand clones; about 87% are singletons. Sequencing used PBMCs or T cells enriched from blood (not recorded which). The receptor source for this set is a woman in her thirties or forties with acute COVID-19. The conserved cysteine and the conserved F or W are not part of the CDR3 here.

ASGGEDTQY TRBJ2-3 TRBV10-1
ASSSGQGKLSGELF TRBJ2-2 TRBV6-6
ASSTPFSREAF TRBJ1-1 TRBV7-2
ASSHGQGHGYT TRBJ1-2 TRBV6-2/TRBV6-3
ASSRLLPGQGQETQY TRBJ2-5 TRBV7-9
AISEGGGVGYGYT TRBJ1-2 TRBV10-3
ASSQGQGANSPLH TRBJ1-6 TRBV3-1/TRBV3-2
ASSGRLAGEATGELF TRBJ2-2 TRBV10-1
ASSQLAGYTEAF TRBJ1-1 TRBV4-3
ASSTRPGGASEKLF TRBJ1-4 TRBV5-1
ASSLLRTSGGAREQF TRBJ2-1 TRBV11-2
AWVADTEAF TRBJ1-1 TRBV30
SVGQGGSADTQY TRBJ2-3 TRBV29-1
ASSYGSGVYGYT TRBJ1-2 TRBV6-5
ASTLRGEGRSTEAF TRBJ1-1 TRBV21-1
ASSLAGQGTVNSGNTIY TRBJ1-3 TRBV7-6
ASSLAGLTSGRRGGTDTQY TRBJ2-3 TRBV5-1
ASTLGQGFYNEQF TRBJ2-1 TRBV7-9
ASSQDPLADYNEQF TRBJ2-1 TRBV4-3
SVSSGNTEAF TRBJ1-1 TRBV29-1
ASALPGYEQY TRBJ2-7 TRBV27
ASRGSQGVNSPLH TRBJ1-6 TRBV19
ASSLRQATNEKLF TRBJ1-4 TRBV19
ASSQGLTGGKGNQPQH TRBJ1-5 TRBV4-3
ASSLGAGDSPSGYT TRBJ1-2 TRBV13
ASKSCFGDTQY TRBJ2-3 TRBV11-3
ASSPGGAAWTEGYT TRBJ1-2 TRBV7-6
ASSLSGEQF TRBJ2-1 TRBV6-5
ASSSSRGEGDAGYT TRBJ1-2 TRBV5-1
ASSLDREAF TRBJ1-1 TRBV5-5
ASSERVTNEKLF TRBJ1-4 TRBV2
ASSQLAPGQGYEQY TRBJ2-7 TRBV4-1
AWSEGATNQPQH TRBJ1-5 TRBV30
ASSRQGLTEKLF TRBJ1-4 TRBV27
ASSPAGVPYNEQF TRBJ2-1 TRBV9
ASRGLAGGKDEQF TRBJ2-1 TRBV19
ASSYGEAGSPLH TRBJ1-6 TRBV6-2/TRBV6-3
ASSDRGFYGYT TRBJ1-2 TRBV2
ASSPRSMGQETQY TRBJ2-5 TRBV18
ASRPTGNGEKLF TRBJ1-4 TRBV6-5